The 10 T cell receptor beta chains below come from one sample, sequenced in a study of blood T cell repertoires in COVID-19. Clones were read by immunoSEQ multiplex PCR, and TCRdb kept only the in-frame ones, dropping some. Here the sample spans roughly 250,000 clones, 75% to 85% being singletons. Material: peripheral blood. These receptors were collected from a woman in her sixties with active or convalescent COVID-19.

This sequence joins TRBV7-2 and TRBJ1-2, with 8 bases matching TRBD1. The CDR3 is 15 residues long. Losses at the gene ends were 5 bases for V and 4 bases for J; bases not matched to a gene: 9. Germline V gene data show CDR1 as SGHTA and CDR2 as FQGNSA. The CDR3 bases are TGTGCCAGCAGCGACGGGACAGGCTCGTTCTATGGCTACACCTTC. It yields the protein CASSDGTGSFYGYTF.

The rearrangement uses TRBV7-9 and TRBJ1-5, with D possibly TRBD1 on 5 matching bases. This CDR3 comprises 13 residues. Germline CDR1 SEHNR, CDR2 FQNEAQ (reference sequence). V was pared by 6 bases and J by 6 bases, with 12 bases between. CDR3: CASSGGFGQPQHF. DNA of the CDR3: TGTGCCAGCAGTGGGGGGTTCGGTCAGCCCCAGCATTTT.

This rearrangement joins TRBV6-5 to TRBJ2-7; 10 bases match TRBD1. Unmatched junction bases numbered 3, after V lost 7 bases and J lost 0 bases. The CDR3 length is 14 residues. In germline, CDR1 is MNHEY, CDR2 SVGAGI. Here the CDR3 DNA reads TGTGCCAGCAAGGGACAGGGGTCCTCCTACGAGCAGTACTTC. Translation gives CASKGQGSSYEQYF.

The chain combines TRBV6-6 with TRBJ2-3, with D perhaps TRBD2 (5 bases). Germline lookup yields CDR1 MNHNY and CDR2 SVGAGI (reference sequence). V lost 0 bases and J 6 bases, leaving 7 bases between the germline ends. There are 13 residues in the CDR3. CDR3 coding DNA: TGTGCCAGCAGTTACTCTAGAGGGGATACGCAGTATTTT. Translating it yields CASSYSRGDTQYF.

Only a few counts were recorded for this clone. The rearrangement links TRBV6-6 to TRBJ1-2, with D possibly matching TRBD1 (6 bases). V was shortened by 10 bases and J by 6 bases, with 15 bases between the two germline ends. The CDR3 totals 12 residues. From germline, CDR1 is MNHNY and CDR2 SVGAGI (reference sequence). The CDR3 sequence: CATYGGADGYTF. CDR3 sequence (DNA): TGTGCCACCTATGGGGGGGCAGATGGCTACACCTTC.

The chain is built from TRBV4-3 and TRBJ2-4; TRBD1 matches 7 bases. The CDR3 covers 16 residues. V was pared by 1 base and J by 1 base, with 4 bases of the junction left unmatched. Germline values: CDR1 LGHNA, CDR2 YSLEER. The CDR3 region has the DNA TGCGCCAGCAGCCAAGGGGACAGCTTCGCCAAAAACATTCAGTACTTC. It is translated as CASSQGDSFAKNIQYF.

Written as DNA, the CDR3 is TGTGCCAGCAGCCAACGATGGGCGATCTCTGGGGCCAACGTCCTGACTTTC. Protein product: CASSQRWAISGANVLTF. The J gene is TRBJ2-6, the V gene TRBV3-1 (or the pseudogene TRBV3-2); D gene ambiguous. Trimming left V 2 bases short and J 0 bases short, with 11 bases between. The CDR3 spans 17 residues. CDR1 LGHDT and CDR2 YNNKEL come from the germline V gene (reference sequence).

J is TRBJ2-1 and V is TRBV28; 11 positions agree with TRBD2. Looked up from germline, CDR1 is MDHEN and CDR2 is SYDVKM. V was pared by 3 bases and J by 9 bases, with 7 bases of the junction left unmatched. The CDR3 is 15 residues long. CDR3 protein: CASSLEASGGTEQFF. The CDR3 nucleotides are TGTGCCAGCAGTTTGGAGGCTAGCGGGGGGACTGAGCAGTTCTTC.

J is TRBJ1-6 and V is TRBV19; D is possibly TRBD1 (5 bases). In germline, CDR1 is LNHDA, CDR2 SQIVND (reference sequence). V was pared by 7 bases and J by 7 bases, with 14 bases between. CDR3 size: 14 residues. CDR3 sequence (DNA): TGTGCCAGTAACCCGCGCGGGGACAATTCACCCCTCCACTTT. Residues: CASNPRGDNSPLHF.

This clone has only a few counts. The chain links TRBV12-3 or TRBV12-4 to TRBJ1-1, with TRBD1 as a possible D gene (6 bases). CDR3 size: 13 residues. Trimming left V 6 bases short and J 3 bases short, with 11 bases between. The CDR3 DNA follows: TGTGCCAGCAGGGAACAGGGATACACTGAAGCTTTCTTT. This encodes CASREQGYTEAFF.